Below, 21 T cell receptor beta chains from the same sample are listed, as sequenced in a study of blood T cell repertoires in COVID-19. Using immunoSEQ multiplex PCR, the repertoire was profiled, and TCRdb retains in-frame clones only, with some absent. The sample consists of under 300,000 clones, roughly 90% of them appearing once. The sequenced sample consisted of PBMCs or T cells enriched from blood (not recorded which). These receptors all stem from a man aged 35 to 55 who had recovered from COVID-19.

The rearrangement uses TRBV2 and TRBJ1-5; maybe TRBD1 (6 bases). The CDR3 runs 15 residues. The germline V gene has CDR1 SNHLY and CDR2 FYNNEI. Trimming removed 8 bases at V and 0 bases at J, with 14 bases between. The DNA for the CDR3 is TGTGCCAGCTCCGGACAGCTTAATAGCAATCAGCCCCAGCATTTT. This encodes CASSGQLNSNQPQHF.

In its sample, this clone was seen once. The chain links TRBV3-1 (or the pseudogene TRBV3-2) to TRBJ1-6; 7 bases map to TRBD1. Germline CDR1 reads LGHDT; CDR2 reads YNNKEL (reference sequence). This CDR3 spans 14 amino acids. Trimming removed 5 bases from V and 7 bases from J; junction bases left unmatched: 5. The CDR3 region is CASSSQGGNSPLHF. The CDR3 DNA reads as TGTGCCAGCAGCTCCCAGGGGGGCAATTCACCCCTCCACTTT.

V usage is TRBV27 and J usage is TRBJ1-1; the D is unclear. Germline V CDR1 and CDR2: MNHEY, SMNVEV (reference sequence). The CDR3 contains 12 residues. Trimming took off 7 bases at V and 10 bases at J, with 16 bases between the two ends. DNA of the CDR3: TGTGCCAGCATGATCGGGTCGGGGATAGCTTTCTTT. Translated: CASMIGSGIAFF.

The CDR3 DNA is TGTGCCAGCAGCTTTTATTCTAGCACAGATACGCAGTATTTT. Protein product: CASSFYSSTDTQYF. This sequence joins TRBV5-8 and TRBJ2-3; D gene ambiguous. V shed 2 bases and J shed 0 bases, with 7 bases lying between them. Germline assignment: CDR1 SGHTS and CDR2 YDEGEE. The CDR3 contains 14 residues.

The V and J genes are TRBV11-2 and TRBJ1-1; TRBD1 might be the D (6 bases). Trimming removed 6 bases at V and 4 bases at J, with 18 bases between. This CDR3 has 15 amino acids. CDR1 is SGHAT and CDR2 is FQNNGV in the germline V gene. This chain's CDR3 is CASRLRGGTGTEAFF. The CDR3 DNA reads TGTGCCAGCAGACTTAGAGGGGGAACGGGCACTGAAGCTTTCTTT.

This rearrangement joins TRBV20-1 to TRBJ2-3; the D is unclear. The ends were cut back, 3 bases at V and 4 bases at J, with 5 bases in the middle. In germline, CDR1 is DFQATT, CDR2 SNEGSKA (reference sequence). The length of the CDR3 is 11 residues. CDR3 sequence: CSASHSDTQYF. CDR3 in DNA: TGCAGTGCTAGTCACTCAGATACGCAGTATTTT.

The chain couples TRBV5-1 to TRBJ2-7; 8 bases fit TRBD1. Trimming at V came to 4 bases and at J to 4 bases, leaving 16 bases not matched to a gene. This CDR3 spans 17 amino acids. Germline CDR1 and CDR2: SGHRS and YFSETQ. CDR3 in amino acids: CASSAELTGGVRYEQYF. The CDR3 bases are TGCGCCAGCAGCGCCGAACTTACAGGGGGTGTTAGGTACGAGCAGTACTTC.

The chain carries TRBV9 and TRBJ2-1, with a weak D call TRBD2 (5 bases). The CDR3 runs 15 residues. From germline, CDR1 is SGDLS and CDR2 YYNGEE. Trimming removed 0 bases at V and 14 bases at J, with 21 bases between. The CDR3 DNA reads TGTGCCAGCAGCGTAGATTCCCAGGCACGGGGAGTGAAGTTCTTC. It codes for CASSVDSQARGVKFF.

The J gene is TRBJ2-6, the V gene TRBV15; D is unclear. V was clipped by 8 bases and J by 1 base, with 6 bases between them. Per germline, CDR1 LNHNV and CDR2 YYDKDF (reference sequence). This CDR3 spans 13 amino acids. The CDR3 DNA follows: TGTGCCACCCAGGCGTCTGGGGCCAACGTCCTGACTTTC. Translated, it gives CATQASGANVLTF.

The chain has TRBV7-9 and TRBJ2-7, with TRBD1 identical over 9 bases. The CDR3 sequence is 15 residues long. J gave up 3 bases and V 6 bases, and 9 bases lay outside the gene matches. CDR1 is SEHNR, CDR2 FQNEAQ, per germline (reference sequence). The CDR3 spells CASSSTGTGLYEQYF. CDR3 in DNA: TGTGCCAGCAGTTCTACCGGGACAGGGCTCTACGAGCAGTACTTC.

V and J are TRBV7-9 and TRBJ2-7, with 8 bases identical to TRBD1. The germline V gene encodes CDR1 SEHNR and CDR2 FQNEAQ (reference sequence). With V trimmed by 0 bases and J by 6 bases, 13 bases remained unmatched. The CDR3 sequence is 17 residues long. CDR3 region: CASSLAAGGGQGAEQYF. In DNA form, the CDR3 reads TGTGCCAGCAGCTTAGCAGCAGGGGGCGGACAGGGAGCCGAGCAGTACTTC.

J is TRBJ2-7 and V is TRBV9; 14 bases line up with TRBD2. The V segment lost 2 bases and the J segment 1 base; nucleotides outside the gene matches: 5. The CDR3 runs 17 residues. Per the germline V gene, CDR1 is SGDLS and CDR2 is YYNGEE. CDR3 nucleotide sequence: TGTGCCAGCAGCGTTTTGACTAGCGGGGGGGTATCCTACGAGCAGTACTTC. Its translation: CASSVLTSGGVSYEQYF.

The V call is TRBV29-1, the J call TRBJ2-2, with TRBD2 matching over 7 bases. The germline CDR1 and CDR2 sequences are SQVTM and ANQGSEA. The CDR3 has 14 residues. V shed 6 bases, J shed 0 bases, and the junction held 4 bases outside the gene matches. CDR3 in DNA: TGCAGCGTCGTTACTAGCGCGAACACCGGGGAGCTGTTTTTT. Translated, it gives CSVVTSANTGELFF.

V gene TRBV19 combines with J gene TRBJ1-1; 8 bases align to TRBD1. V trimming: 5 bases; J trimming: 5 bases; junction bases outside the gene matches: 4. This CDR3 comprises 13 residues. CDR1 LNHDA and CDR2 SQIVND come from the germline V gene (reference sequence). Here the CDR3 reads CASSARQGTEAFF. CDR3 coding DNA: TGTGCCAGTAGTGCGAGACAGGGGACTGAAGCTTTCTTT.

The rearrangement links TRBV12-5 to TRBJ1-1, with no clear D. The V gene's germline CDR1 is LGHNT and CDR2 FRNRAP. CDR3 length equals 12 residues. Deletions cut 6 bases from V and 3 bases from J, with 8 bases between. DNA for the CDR3: TGTGCTAGTGGCAACTACGACACTGAAGCTTTCTTT. Amino acid sequence: CASGNYDTEAFF.

The chain uses TRBV7-6 and TRBJ2-5, with 7 nucleotides matching TRBD2. The CDR3 spans 18 residues. CDR1 and CDR2 (germline): SGHVS, FNYEAQ. The V and J ends lost 1 base and 3 bases, in that order; junction bases with no gene match: 14. The CDR3 DNA sequence: TGTGCCAGCAGCTTAGTCCTCACCTTTTTGGGGGGGGAAGAGACCCAGTACTTC. This translates into CASSLVLTFLGGEETQYF.

This rearrangement joins TRBV19 to TRBJ2-5, with D perhaps TRBD2 (5 bases). Germline CDR1 LNHDA, CDR2 SQIVND (reference sequence). The CDR3 is made up of 15 amino acids. Trimming pared 4 bases from V and 5 bases from J, leaving 17 bases between. The CDR3 loop is CASSTVGWGAETQYF. The CDR3 region has the DNA TGTGCCAGTAGTACAGTGGGGTGGGGAGCGGAGACCCAGTACTTC. Full variable domain (remainder filled in from reference TRBV19 and TRBJ2-5): DGGITQSPKYLFRKEGQNVTLSCEQNLNHDAMYWYRQDPGQGLRLIYYSQIVNDFQKGDIAEGYSVSREKKESFPLTVTSAQKNPTAFYLCASSTVGWGAETQYFGPGTRLLVL.

This sequence joins TRBV4-2 and TRBJ2-3, with D perhaps TRBD2 (6 bases). The CDR3 spans 16 residues. The V end lost 1 base, the J end lost 2 bases, and 13 bases lay between the germline ends. In germline, CDR1 is LGHNA, CDR2 YNFKEQ. The CDR3 sequence is CASSQGEADPTDTQYF. The CDR3 bases are TGTGCCAGCAGCCAAGGGGAGGCGGATCCCACAGATACGCAGTATTTT.

In this sample, this clone turned up a few times. The rearrangement uses TRBV21-1 and TRBJ1-5; TRBD1, as called in the table, went unchecked against the DNA. TRBV21-1 is given as a pseudogene. The CDR3 loop spans 15 amino acids. The chain's CDR3 is CASSKRDRGREPQHF. The CDR3 DNA reads TGTGCCAGCAGCAAAAGAGACAGGGGGCGTGAGCCCCAGCATTTT.

This CDR3 reads CASSSQGATEAFF. CDR3 in DNA: TGTGCCAGCAGCTCACAGGGGGCCACTGAAGCTTTCTTT. V is TRBV7-3 and J is TRBJ1-1, with 9 bases identical to TRBD1. Germline V gene lookup returns CDR1 SGHTA and CDR2 FQGTGA. The CDR3 runs to 13 residues. J lost 4 bases, V lost 4 bases, and 1 base had no gene match.

The rearrangement uses TRBV25-1 and TRBJ1-2; D gene uncertain. Trimming cost V 1 base and J 6 bases, with 9 bases left between them. Germline V lookup: CDR1 MGHDK, CDR2 SYGVNS. The CDR3 totals 13 residues. The CDR3 spells CASSESAGNGYTF. The CDR3 DNA follows: TGTGCCAGCAGTGAATCGGCGGGCAATGGCTACACCTTC.